This entry lists 14 T cell receptor beta chains sequenced from one sample in a study of cytomegalovirus exposure and HLA in healthy donors. Clones were read by immunoSEQ multiplex PCR, and TCRdb kept only the in-frame ones, dropping some. The sample includes over 85,000 clones, 80% to 85% seen only once; the top ten take about 12%. The sequenced sample consisted of PBMCs. All receptors derive from a woman aged 18-35 years in good health and CMV-seropositive.

The genes are TRBV7-3 and TRBJ2-7; D is perhaps TRBD2 (7 bases). Per germline, CDR1 SGHTA and CDR2 FQGTGA. This CDR3 is built from 15 residues. V shed 5 bases and J shed 5 bases, with 19 bases lying between them. The CDR3 sequence: CASSPRGGFRDEQYF. The CDR3 DNA sequence: TGTGCCAGCAGCCCAAGGGGGGGATTTCGCGACGAGCAGTACTTC.

The V gene is TRBV4-2, the J gene TRBJ1-3, with D unclear. This CDR3 is built from 16 residues. The germline V gene has CDR1 LGHNA and CDR2 YNFKEQ. The ends were cut back, 0 bases at V and 0 bases at J, with 9 bases in the middle. The CDR3 region has the DNA TGTGCCAGCAGCCAAGAGAGGGTCTTCTCTGGAAACACCATATATTTT. The encoded protein is CASSQERVFSGNTIYF.

The chain recombines TRBV19 with TRBJ1-2; weak D call: TRBD1 (6 bases). The V gene's germline CDR1 is LNHDA and CDR2 SQIVND (reference sequence). With 6 bases removed from V and 7 bases from J, the gap between germline ends came to 12 bases. CDR3 length: 12 residues. This chain's CDR3 is CASRPQGGGYTF. CDR3 sequence (DNA): TGTGCCAGTAGGCCACAGGGTGGTGGCTACACCTTC. The full variable domain, with the rest looked up from reference TRBV19 and TRBJ1-2, is DGGITQSPKYLFRKEGQNVTLSCEQNLNHDAMYWYRQDPGQGLRLIYYSQIVNDFQKGDIAEGYSVSREKKESFPLTVTSAQKNPTAFYLCASRPQGGGYTFGSGTRLTVV.

The chain carries TRBV20-1 and TRBJ2-3; the match to TRBD2 covers 7 bases. Germline V lookup: CDR1 DFQATT, CDR2 SNEGSKA (reference sequence). Unmatched junction bases numbered 12, after V lost 7 bases and J lost 14 bases. The CDR3 loop spans 11 amino acids. As DNA, the CDR3 is TGCAGTGTTCTGCTGGGACTACCCGCGTATTTT. This translates into CSVLLGLPAYF.

V and J are TRBV5-5 and TRBJ1-2; the D gene is possibly TRBD1 (6 bases). CDR1 and CDR2 (germline): SGHKS, YYEKEE (reference sequence). The V gene lost 4 bases and the J gene lost 5 bases, with 15 bases spanning the gap. The CDR3 has 14 residues. The CDR3 spells CASSQDYQGYGYTF. The CDR3 DNA is TGTGCCAGCAGCCAAGACTATCAGGGGTATGGCTACACCTTC.

This clone was observed a single time. The V and J genes are TRBV15 and TRBJ1-2, with TRBD1 matching over 7 bases. The CDR3 totals 13 residues. CDR1 LNHNV and CDR2 YYDKDF come from the germline V gene (reference sequence). With 3 bases clipped from V and 7 bases from J, the junction kept 5 bases outside the gene matches. Here the CDR3 reads CATSSSDRVGYTF. As DNA, the CDR3 is TGTGCCACCAGCAGTTCAGACAGGGTTGGCTACACCTTC.

The chain links TRBV18 to TRBJ2-5; the match to TRBD2 covers 10 bases. Germline assignment: CDR1 KGHSH and CDR2 LQKENI. This CDR3 is 16 amino acids long. The J segment lost 0 bases and the V segment lost 3 bases, leaving 4 bases of the junction unmatched. The CDR3 sequence is CASSPLLAGDQETQYF. The CDR3 DNA follows: TGTGCCAGCTCACCCCTTCTAGCGGGGGACCAAGAGACCCAGTACTTC.

The chain is built from TRBV10-3 and TRBJ2-2; 7 nucleotides line up with TRBD2. The ends lost 3 bases at V and 4 bases at J; junction bases unmatched: 5. The V gene's germline CDR1 is ENHRY and CDR2 SYGVKD. The CDR3 covers 15 residues. CDR3 sequence reads: CAISDGGEATGELFF. The DNA of the CDR3 is TGTGCCATCAGTGATGGGGGGGAGGCCACCGGGGAGCTGTTTTTT.

The rearrangement links TRBV14 to TRBJ2-5; 11 bases match TRBD2. There are 18 residues in the CDR3. In germline, CDR1 is SGHDN, CDR2 FVKESK. Trimming removed 4 bases from V and 2 bases from J; junction bases left unmatched: 12. The CDR3 protein is CASSPRWGLAGGQETQYF. The CDR3 DNA reads as TGTGCCAGCAGCCCCCGGTGGGGGCTAGCGGGGGGACAAGAGACCCAGTACTTC.

V gene TRBV27 combines with J gene TRBJ2-1, with a tentative D call TRBD1 (5 bases). CDR1 is MNHEY and CDR2 is SMNVEV in the germline V gene (reference sequence). V lost 2 bases to trimming and J lost 2 bases, with 13 bases between them. The CDR3 is 16 amino acids. CDR3 DNA sequence: TGTGCCAGCAGTTTACCAGGGTCGTGGGCCTACAATGAGCAGTTCTTC. This sequence encodes CASSLPGSWAYNEQFF.

V and J are TRBV6-4 and TRBJ2-2; possibly TRBD1 for D (6 bases). The V end was cut by 2 bases, the J end by 1 base, with 8 bases between. Germline V gene data show CDR1 as MRHNA and CDR2 as SNTAGT. The CDR3 is 15 residues long. CDR3 in amino acids: CASSDRGGNTGELFF. In DNA, the CDR3 is TGTGCCAGCAGTGACCGAGGGGGGAACACCGGGGAGCTGTTTTTT.

This chain links TRBV20-1 with TRBJ1-2; D may be TRBD1 (6 bases). The V gene lost 0 bases and the J gene lost 14 bases, with 13 bases spanning the gap. The CDR3 covers 11 residues. Germline loops: CDR1 DFQATT, CDR2 SNEGSKA (reference sequence). CDR3 residues: CSARDRNRATF. CDR3 bases: TGCAGTGCTAGAGATAGAAACAGGGCTACCTTC.

The J gene is TRBJ1-2, the V gene TRBV27, with D possibly being TRBD1 (5 bases). Germline V gene lookup returns CDR1 MNHEY and CDR2 SMNVEV (reference sequence). This CDR3 comprises 14 residues. V lost 3 bases and J lost 3, with 11 bases in between. The DNA of the CDR3 is TGTGCCAGCAGTTTGGATGGGGGGTACTATGGCTACACCTTC. Residues: CASSLDGGYYGYTF.

The rearrangement uses TRBV6-5 and TRBJ2-1; possibly TRBD1 for D (6 bases). Germline V lookup: CDR1 MNHEY, CDR2 SVGAGI. This CDR3 is 14 amino acids long. Trimming stripped 7 bases from V and 0 bases from J, with 10 bases between. CDR3 protein: CASTPGHSYNEQFF. The DNA for the CDR3 is TGTGCCAGCACCCCGGGACACTCCTACAATGAGCAGTTCTTC.